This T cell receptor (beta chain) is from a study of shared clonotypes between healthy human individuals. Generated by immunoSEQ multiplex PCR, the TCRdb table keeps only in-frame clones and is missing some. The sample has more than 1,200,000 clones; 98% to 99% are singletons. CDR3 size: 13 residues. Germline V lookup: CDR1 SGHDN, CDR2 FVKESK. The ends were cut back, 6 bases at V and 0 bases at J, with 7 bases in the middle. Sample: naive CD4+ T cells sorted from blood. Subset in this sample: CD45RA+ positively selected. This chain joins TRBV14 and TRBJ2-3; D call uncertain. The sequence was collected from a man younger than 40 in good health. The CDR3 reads CASSPLSTDTQYF. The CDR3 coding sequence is TGTGCCAGCAGTCCTTTAAGCACAGATACGCAGTATTTT.